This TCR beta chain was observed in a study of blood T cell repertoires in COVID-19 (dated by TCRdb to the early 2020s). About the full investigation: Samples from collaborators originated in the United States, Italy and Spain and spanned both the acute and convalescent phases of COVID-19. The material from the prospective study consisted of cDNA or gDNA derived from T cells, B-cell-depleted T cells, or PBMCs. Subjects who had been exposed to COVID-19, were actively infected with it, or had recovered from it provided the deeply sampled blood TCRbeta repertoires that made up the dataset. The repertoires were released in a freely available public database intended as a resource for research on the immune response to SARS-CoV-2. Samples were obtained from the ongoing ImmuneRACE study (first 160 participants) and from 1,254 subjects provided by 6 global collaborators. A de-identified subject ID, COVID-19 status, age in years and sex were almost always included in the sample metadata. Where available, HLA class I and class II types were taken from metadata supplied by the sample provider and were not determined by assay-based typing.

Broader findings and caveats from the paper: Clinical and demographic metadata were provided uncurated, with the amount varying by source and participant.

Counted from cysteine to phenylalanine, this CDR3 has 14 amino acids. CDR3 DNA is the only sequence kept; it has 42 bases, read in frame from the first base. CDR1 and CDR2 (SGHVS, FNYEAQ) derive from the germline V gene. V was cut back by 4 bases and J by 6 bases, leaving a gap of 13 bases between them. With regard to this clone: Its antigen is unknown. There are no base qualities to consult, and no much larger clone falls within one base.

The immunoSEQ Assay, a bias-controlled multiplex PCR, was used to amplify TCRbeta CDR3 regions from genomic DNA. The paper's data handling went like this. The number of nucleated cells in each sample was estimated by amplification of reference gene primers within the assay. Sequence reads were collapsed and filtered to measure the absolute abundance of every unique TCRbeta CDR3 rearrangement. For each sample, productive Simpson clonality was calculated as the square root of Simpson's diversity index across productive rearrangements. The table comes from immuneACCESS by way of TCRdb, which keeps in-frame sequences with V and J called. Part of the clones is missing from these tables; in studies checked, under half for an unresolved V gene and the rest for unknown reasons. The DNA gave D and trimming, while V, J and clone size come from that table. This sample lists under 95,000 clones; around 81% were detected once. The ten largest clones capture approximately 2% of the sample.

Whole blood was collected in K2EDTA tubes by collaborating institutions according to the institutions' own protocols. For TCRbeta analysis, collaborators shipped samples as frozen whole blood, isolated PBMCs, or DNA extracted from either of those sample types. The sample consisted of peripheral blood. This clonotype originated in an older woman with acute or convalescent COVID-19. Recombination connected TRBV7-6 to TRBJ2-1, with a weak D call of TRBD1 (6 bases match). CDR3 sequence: CASSSPRQANEQFF. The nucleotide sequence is TGTGCCAGCAGCTCCCCCCGACAGGCCAATGAGCAGTTCTTC.